The 9 T cell receptor beta chains presented below share a single source sample, sequenced in a study of blood T cell repertoires in COVID-19. Libraries were prepared by immunoSEQ multiplex PCR; TCRdb keeps only in-frame clonotypes and omits some of them. This table has fewer than 250,000 clones, roughly four fifths appearing once. The sequenced sample was peripheral blood. These receptor sequences come from an older woman with acute or convalescent COVID-19.

This chain joins TRBV28 and TRBJ1-1; the D gene is possibly TRBD1 (6 bases). V dropped 6 bases and J dropped 4 bases, with 21 bases sitting between them. CDR3 length: 16 residues. Germline loops: CDR1 MDHEN, CDR2 SYDVKM. CDR3 bases: TGTGCCAGCAGGACCGATTTGACAGGCAGGATCACTGAAGCTTTCTTT. Its protein is CASRTDLTGRITEAFF.

There are a few counts of this clone. The chain carries TRBV5-5 and TRBJ1-6; D unclear. The germline gives CDR1 SGHKS, CDR2 YYEKEE (reference sequence). Trimming removed 0 bases at V and 2 bases at J, with 6 bases between. The CDR3 spans 15 residues. The chain's CDR3 is CASSLVSAYNSPLHF. In nucleotides, the CDR3 is TGTGCCAGCAGCTTGGTAAGCGCCTATAATTCACCCCTCCACTTT.

This chain links TRBV5-4 with TRBJ1-6; 9 positions agree with TRBD1. Trimming took 1 base from V and 9 from J; bases not matched to a gene: 5. Germline V gives CDR1 SGHNT, CDR2 YYREEE (reference sequence). CDR3 length: 15 residues. CDR3 amino acids: CASSLSGTGSSPLHF. CDR3 nucleotides: TGTGCCAGCAGCTTGTCCGGGACAGGGTCTTCACCCCTCCACTTT.

V is TRBV19 and J is TRBJ1-2, with D possibly being TRBD1 (6 bases). This CDR3 has 14 amino acids. Germline CDR1 and CDR2: LNHDA and SQIVND (reference sequence). V lost 7 bases and J 4 bases, leaving 16 bases between the germline ends. As DNA, the CDR3 is TGTGCCAGTACCCAGGACAGCCCCTTCTATGGCTACACCTTC. This translates into CASTQDSPFYGYTF.

J is TRBJ2-7 and V is TRBV30; 8 nucleotides line up with TRBD1. Unmatched junction bases numbered 3, after V lost 5 bases and J lost 3 bases. The CDR3 is 12 residues long. CDR1 and CDR2 from the germline V gene are GTSNPN and SVGIG (reference sequence). This chain's CDR3 is CAWGQGFYEQYF. DNA of the CDR3: TGTGCCTGGGGACAGGGTTTCTACGAGCAGTACTTC.

This clone has a single count. The chain couples TRBV6-5 to TRBJ1-2, with 7 bases fitting TRBD1. Trimming took 6 bases from V and 7 from J; bases not matched to a gene: 8. The CDR3 consists of 13 residues. Germline V lookup: CDR1 MNHEY, CDR2 SVGAGI. DNA for the CDR3: TGTGCCAGCAGACCCCGACAGGGCTCTGGCTACACCTTC. It encodes CASRPRQGSGYTF.

This chain links TRBV7-2 with TRBJ1-5, with a weak D call TRBD1 (6 bases). Trimming shortened V by 5 bases and J by 6 bases, and 20 bases separated the two germline ends. The germline V gene has CDR1 SGHTA and CDR2 FQGNSA. This CDR3 is 16 amino acids long. The CDR3 DNA reads as TGTGCCAGCAGCCCCGCGGGGGGCAGGGAGAGTCAGCCCCAGCATTTT. Translated, it gives CASSPAGGRESQPQHF.

Worth noting for this clone: The germline gene is not matched at one end of the junction; a read error may be the cause. Other nucleotide sequences from this sample produce the same CDR3. This chain uses TRBV7-2 with TRBJ1-6, with D maybe TRBD1 (5 bases). The CDR3 totals 17 residues. Germline CDR1 is SGHTA and CDR2 is FQGNSA. Here the CDR3 reads CASSLESGGGINSPLHF. The CDR3 DNA follows: TGTGCCAGTAGCTTAGAATCCGGGGGGGGGATTAATTCACCCCTCCACTTT.

The CDR3 here is CASTQGSGTEAFF. The CDR3 DNA is TGTGCCAGCACGCAGGGGTCGGGCACTGAAGCTTTCTTT. The J gene is TRBJ1-1, the V gene TRBV6-6; perhaps TRBD1 as D (6 bases). CDR3 size: 13 residues. Germline V gene sequence: CDR1 MNHNY, CDR2 SVGAGI (reference sequence). Trimming stripped 7 bases from V and 4 bases from J, with 13 bases between.